Shown below are 25 T cell receptor beta chains from a single sample sequenced in a study of T cell repertoires in cytomegalovirus infection. The antigens for these receptors are not known. From the reads, TCRdb called clonotypes with MiXCR, one entry per CDR3 protein. The profile shows 450,000 to 650,000 distinct CDR3 sequences, about 39% of them singletons. Material: cultured PBMCs, obtained from culture after CMV antigen stimulation. These receptors were collected from a human donor in good health (CMV status not recorded). Some clones in this sample may be carry-over from other donors' samples.

This clonotype occurred a few times. The V and J genes are TRBV12-5 and TRBJ1-4; D remains ambiguous. The V gene's germline CDR1 is LGHNT and CDR2 FRNRAP. V lost 0 bases and J lost 8, with 19 bases in between. The CDR3 has 17 residues. The CDR3 loop reads CASGLVRRTMAGEKLFF. CDR3 bases: TGTGCTAGTGGTTTGGTAAGGAGGACCATGGCGGGAGAAAAACTGTTTTTT. The whole variable domain, filled in from reference TRBV12-5 and TRBJ1-4, reads DARVTQTPRHKVTEMGQEVTMRCQPILGHNTVFWYRQTMMQGLELLAYFRNRAPLDDSGMPKDRFSAEMPDATLATLKIQPSEPRDSAVYFCASGLVRRTMAGEKLFFGSGTQLSVL.

This clonotype occurred a few times. V is TRBV9 and J is TRBJ2-7; D is unresolved. The CDR3 totals 15 residues. Trimming pared 3 bases from V and 1 base from J, leaving 14 bases between. Per germline, CDR1 SGDLS and CDR2 YYNGEE. This chain's CDR3 is CASSADSHPSYEQYF. The CDR3 region has the DNA TGTGCCAGCAGCGCCGACTCTCACCCGTCCTACGAGCAGTACTTC.

The chain couples TRBV6-6 to TRBJ2-7; 8 bases agree with TRBD2. With 11 bases clipped from V and 3 bases from J, the junction kept 9 bases outside the gene matches. CDR3 size: 13 residues. The V gene's germline CDR1 is MNHNY and CDR2 SVGAGI (reference sequence). CDR3 region: CAATTSGSYEQYF. In DNA, the CDR3 is TGTGCCGCGACCACTAGCGGAAGCTACGAGCAGTACTTC.

The chain employs TRBV6-2 or TRBV6-3 and TRBJ2-1; TRBD2 aligns across 8 bases. Germline V gene sequence: CDR1 MNHEY, CDR2 SVGEGT. After removal of 0 bases from V and 1 base from J, the junction contained 5 bases not matched to a gene. The CDR3 is 17 amino acids. CDR3 loop: CASSYSASGFSYNEQFF. CDR3 nucleotide sequence: TGTGCCAGCAGTTACTCGGCTAGCGGGTTTTCCTACAATGAGCAGTTCTTC.

V is TRBV10-1 and J is TRBJ2-1; 9 bases map to TRBD1. The V and J ends lost 4 bases and 3 bases, in that order; junction bases with no gene match: 1. Per germline, CDR1 WNHNN and CDR2 SYGVQD (reference sequence). The CDR3 has 14 residues. In DNA, the CDR3 is TGCGCCAGCAGTGCGGGACAGGGCTACAATGAGCAGTTCTTC. It yields the protein CASSAGQGYNEQFF.

The chain links TRBV9 to TRBJ2-2, with D unresolved. This CDR3 has 16 amino acids. Germline V lookup: CDR1 SGDLS, CDR2 YYNGEE. V was clipped by 4 bases and J by 2 bases, with 15 bases between them. The chain's CDR3 is CASSPGPRKNTGELFF. DNA of the CDR3: TGTGCCAGCAGCCCTGGACCTCGAAAAAACACCGGGGAGCTGTTTTTT.

This clonotype was counted at least ten times. The chain combines TRBV6-5 with TRBJ2-6; TRBD2 matches at 7 bases. The CDR3 sequence is 16 residues long. Unmatched junction bases numbered 3, after V lost 2 bases and J lost 2 bases. The germline CDR1 and CDR2 sequences are MNHEY and SVGAGI. In DNA, the CDR3 is TGTGCCAGCAGTTACGGGCGGGGGACTGGGGCCAACGTCCTGACTTTC. It yields the protein CASSYGRGTGANVLTF.

This clonotype was seen at least ten times. The chain uses TRBV7-2 and TRBJ2-1; 11 nucleotides match TRBD2. V lost 5 bases and J lost 7; bases outside the gene matches: 4. CDR3 length: 14 amino acids. Germline lookup yields CDR1 SGHTA and CDR2 FQGNSA. This chain's CDR3 is CASSPGLAVNEQFF. In nucleotides, the CDR3 is TGTGCCAGCAGCCCGGGACTAGCGGTTAATGAGCAGTTCTTC. The whole variable domain, remainder taken from reference TRBV7-2 and TRBJ2-1, is GAGVSQSPSNKVTEKGKDVELRCDPISGHTALYWYRQSLGQGLEFLIYFQGNSAPDKSGLPSDRFSAERTGGSVSTLTIQRTQQEDSAVYLCASSPGLAVNEQFFGPGTRLTVL.

This chain uses TRBV2 with TRBJ2-5, with 7 bases fitting TRBD2. CDR1 is SNHLY and CDR2 is FYNNEI in the germline V gene. The ends lost 7 bases at V and 5 bases at J; junction bases unmatched: 7. The CDR3 spans 13 residues. As DNA, the CDR3 is TGTGCCAGCATGACTAGCCTATTCGAGACCCAGTACTTC. Amino acids: CASMTSLFETQYF.

A few counts support this clonotype. The V and J genes are TRBV5-4 and TRBJ2-5, with 8 bases fitting TRBD2. The CDR3 is 14 residues long. In germline, CDR1 is SGHNT, CDR2 YYREEE (reference sequence). With V trimmed by 2 bases and J by 5 bases, 5 bases remained unmatched. The CDR3 loop is CASSLWTSWETQYF. In nucleotides, the CDR3 is TGTGCCAGCAGCTTATGGACTAGCTGGGAGACCCAGTACTTC.

This clonotype came up many times. The rearrangement joins TRBV4-3 to TRBJ2-1; a possible D gene is TRBD2 (6 bases). Germline V gene sequence: CDR1 LGHNA, CDR2 YSLEER. V was cut by 1 base and J by 6 bases, with 13 bases left in between. The CDR3 is made up of 15 amino acids. Written as DNA, the CDR3 is TGCGCCAGCAGCCAAGCATTGGGAGGAGGCAATGAGCAGTTCTTC. It is translated as CASSQALGGGNEQFF.

V usage is TRBV4-2 and J usage is TRBJ1-4; a possible D gene is TRBD1 (5 bases). Trimming took 0 bases from V and 0 from J, leaving 11 bases between them. Germline V CDR1 and CDR2: LGHNA, YNFKEQ. This CDR3 comprises 17 residues. CDR3 amino acids: CASSQDGRQSTNEKLFF. CDR3 DNA: TGTGCCAGCAGCCAAGATGGGAGACAGTCAACTAATGAAAAACTGTTTTTT.

V is TRBV6-8 and J is TRBJ2-3; D is undetermined. Germline-derived CDR1 and CDR2 are MNHGY and SAAAGT. CDR3 size: 13 residues. V lost 6 bases, J lost 4 bases, and 11 bases lay in between. Written as DNA, the CDR3 is TGTGCCAGCAGACCCCTCGGACCAGATACGCAGTATTTT. This encodes CASRPLGPDTQYF.

The genes are TRBV7-9 and TRBJ2-7; TRBD2 is a possible D gene (6 bases). V lost 3 bases and J 6 bases, leaving 18 bases between the germline ends. The CDR3 totals 15 residues. CDR1 and CDR2 from the germline V gene are SEHNR and FQNEAQ (reference sequence). Here the CDR3 DNA reads TGTGCCAGCAGCTTGGGCCTCGGGAGATTTGGCGAGCAGTACTTC. This codes for CASSLGLGRFGEQYF.

The chain links TRBV7-2 to TRBJ2-7; D gene uncertain. Germline CDR1 reads SGHTA; CDR2 reads FQGNSA. This CDR3 is 13 amino acids long. The ends were cut back, 1 base at V and 6 bases at J, with 10 bases in the middle. This chain's CDR3 is CASSLEPPREQYF. CDR3 nucleotide sequence: TGTGCCAGCAGCTTAGAACCGCCCCGCGAGCAGTACTTC.

This clonotype was found many times. The chain carries TRBV7-2 and TRBJ2-1; 7 nucleotides match TRBD1. V shed 5 bases and J 6 bases; nucleotides not matched to a gene: 4. The CDR3 is 13 residues long. Germline-derived CDR1 and CDR2 are SGHTA and FQGNSA. The CDR3 nucleotides read TGTGCCAGCAGCCGGACAGGCCTCAATGAGCAGTTCTTC. Protein sequence: CASSRTGLNEQFF.

J is TRBJ1-3 and V is TRBV12-3 or TRBV12-4, with D perhaps TRBD1 (5 bases). Deletions cut 3 bases from V and 6 bases from J, with 6 bases between. The CDR3 length is 12 residues. The CDR3 loop reads CASSFGANTIYF. The CDR3 region has the DNA TGTGCCAGCAGTTTTGGGGCAAACACCATATATTTT.

V gene TRBV13 combines with J gene TRBJ2-7, with TRBD2 matching over 13 bases. The CDR3 consists of 15 residues. The germline V gene has CDR1 PRHDT and CDR2 FYEKMQ (reference sequence). The V segment lost 3 bases and the J segment 7 bases; nucleotides outside the gene matches: 6. The CDR3 nucleotides read TGTGCCAGCAGCTTTGGACTAGCGGGAGCTGGGGAGCAGTACTTC. It translates to CASSFGLAGAGEQYF.

CDR3 residues: CASSRQDPTDTQYF. CDR3 DNA: TGTGCCAGTAGTAGGCAGGACCCCACAGATACGCAGTATTTT. The V and J genes are TRBV19 and TRBJ2-3; D unresolved. V lost 4 bases to trimming and J lost 2 bases, with 10 bases between them. CDR3 length: 14 amino acids. Germline assignment: CDR1 LNHDA and CDR2 SQIVND (reference sequence).

V and J are TRBV5-1 and TRBJ2-6; 8 positions match TRBD1. From germline, CDR1 is SGHRS and CDR2 YFSETQ. The CDR3 has 17 amino acids. V lost 2 bases and J lost 2; bases outside the gene matches: 6. This chain's CDR3 is CASSFGDRWAGANVLTF. Here the CDR3 DNA reads TGCGCCAGCAGCTTCGGGGACAGGTGGGCTGGGGCCAACGTCCTGACTTTC.

The V call is TRBV2, the J call TRBJ1-4, with D tentatively TRBD1 (5 bases). The germline V and J ends were trimmed by 8 bases and 4 bases, with 17 bases remaining between them. Germline V lookup: CDR1 SNHLY, CDR2 FYNNEI. The CDR3 has 15 residues. In DNA, the CDR3 is TGTGCCAGCCAGAAAGCGGGGGTTCTTAATGAAAAACTGTTTTTT. Translation: CASQKAGVLNEKLFF.

The rearrangement uses TRBV4-1 and TRBJ2-1, with D tentatively TRBD1 or TRBD2 (6 bases each). The CDR3 runs 20 residues. The V end was cut by 0 bases, the J end by 1 base, with 22 bases between. CDR1 is MGHRA and CDR2 is YSYEKL in the germline V gene. CDR3 protein: CASSQDYLGSRGASYNEQFF. Here the CDR3 DNA reads TGCGCCAGCAGCCAAGATTATTTGGGGTCGAGGGGGGCTTCCTACAATGAGCAGTTCTTC.

This clonotype was picked up a small number of times. J is TRBJ2-1 and V is TRBV7-9; D is uncertain. CDR1 is SEHNR, CDR2 FQNEAQ, per germline (reference sequence). The CDR3 consists of 13 residues. Trimming shortened V by 4 bases and J by 6 bases, and 10 bases separated the two germline ends. The CDR3 DNA sequence: TGTGCCAGCAGCTCAAATTTCGGCAATGAGCAGTTCTTC. This encodes CASSSNFGNEQFF. Full variable domain (remainder filled in from reference TRBV7-9 and TRBJ2-1): DTGVSQNPRHKITKRGQNVTFRCDPISEHNRLYWYRQTLGQGPEFLTYFQNEAQLEKSRLLSDRFSAERPKGSFSTLEIQRTEQGDSAMYLCASSSNFGNEQFFGPGTRLTVL.

The chain is built from TRBV4-1 and TRBJ2-5; 10 bases match TRBD2. The trim removed 5 bases at V and 5 bases at J, leaving 8 bases unmatched. The CDR3 extends over 15 amino acids. CDR1 and CDR2 (germline): MGHRA, YSYEKL. CDR3: CASSFRAGGLETQYF. The DNA for the CDR3 is TGCGCCAGCAGCTTCCGAGCGGGAGGGCTGGAGACCCAGTACTTC.

The V call is TRBV28, the J call TRBJ1-5; D is ambiguous. The CDR3 sequence is 14 residues long. The V and J ends lost 5 bases and 2 bases respectively, with 10 bases between them. Germline values: CDR1 MDHEN, CDR2 SYDVKM. DNA for the CDR3: TGTGCCAGCAGTAGTCCGGCGGGCAATCAGCCCCAGCATTTT. It translates to CASSSPAGNQPQHF.